This T cell receptor (beta chain) was recorded in a study of beta chain features in type 1 diabetes. Overall study findings and caveats: Patients' naive, central memory and Treg TCRB repertoires seemed closer to one another than those of healthy donors.

Since all of the isolated RNA was reverse transcribed, expressed TCRB transcripts were what got sequenced. TCRdb's copy holds only in-frame clones and misses some; the assay was immunoSEQ multiplex PCR. The sample includes a few hundred thousand clones, 25% to 30% of them seen just once. The table lists this clone with a few counts. Its specificity is unknown. Isolation of CD4+ naive, central memory, regulatory and stem cell-like memory cells was achieved by sorting via CD45RO/CCR7/CD25/CD127/CD95/CD27. CDR3 length equals 12 residues. The germline V gene encodes CDR1 GTSNPN and CDR2 SVGIG (reference sequence). V shed 4 bases and J shed 2 bases, with 8 bases lying between them.

Sequencing was performed on central memory CD4+ T cells from blood. The TCR originated in a man younger than 40 in good health. The V gene is TRBV30, the J gene TRBJ2-5; the D is unclear. The CDR3 spells CAWTQKQETQYF. CDR3 in DNA: TGTGCCTGGACACAGAAACAAGAGACCCAGTACTTC.